This T cell receptor (beta chain) was recorded in a study of blood T cells in healthy people across ages. The wider study: About one barcoded TCR beta cDNA was captured per two T cells.

A sample-barcoded 5' primer and a J-beta primer mix were used in a second PCR of roughly 6 to 11 cycles. TCRdb passed the 5' RACE reads through MiXCR, listing each CDR3 protein once. The repertoire consists of some 1.5 million distinct CDR3 sequences, with about 28% occurring once and the leading ten covering roughly 8%. This CDR3 has 14 amino acids. From germline, CDR1 is SGDLS and CDR2 YYNGEE. The J segment lost 9 bases and the V segment lost 2 bases, leaving 3 bases of the junction unmatched. Points from the study as a whole: Both higher diversity and more naive CD4+ cells marked long-lived donors when set against aged donors. Researchers deemed the diversity estimates from one million T cells underestimates.

With respect to this clonotype: Its antigen is undetermined.

Every participating donor contributed roughly 10 milliliters of peripheral blood through a draw. The V call is TRBV9, the J call TRBJ2-3, with TRBD2 matching 13 bases. The sample was blood. The source is a woman aged 30 to 39 in good health. CDR3 protein: CASSVRTSGGTQYF. In DNA form, the CDR3 reads TGTGCCAGCAGCGTTCGGACTAGCGGGGGAACGCAGTATTTT.